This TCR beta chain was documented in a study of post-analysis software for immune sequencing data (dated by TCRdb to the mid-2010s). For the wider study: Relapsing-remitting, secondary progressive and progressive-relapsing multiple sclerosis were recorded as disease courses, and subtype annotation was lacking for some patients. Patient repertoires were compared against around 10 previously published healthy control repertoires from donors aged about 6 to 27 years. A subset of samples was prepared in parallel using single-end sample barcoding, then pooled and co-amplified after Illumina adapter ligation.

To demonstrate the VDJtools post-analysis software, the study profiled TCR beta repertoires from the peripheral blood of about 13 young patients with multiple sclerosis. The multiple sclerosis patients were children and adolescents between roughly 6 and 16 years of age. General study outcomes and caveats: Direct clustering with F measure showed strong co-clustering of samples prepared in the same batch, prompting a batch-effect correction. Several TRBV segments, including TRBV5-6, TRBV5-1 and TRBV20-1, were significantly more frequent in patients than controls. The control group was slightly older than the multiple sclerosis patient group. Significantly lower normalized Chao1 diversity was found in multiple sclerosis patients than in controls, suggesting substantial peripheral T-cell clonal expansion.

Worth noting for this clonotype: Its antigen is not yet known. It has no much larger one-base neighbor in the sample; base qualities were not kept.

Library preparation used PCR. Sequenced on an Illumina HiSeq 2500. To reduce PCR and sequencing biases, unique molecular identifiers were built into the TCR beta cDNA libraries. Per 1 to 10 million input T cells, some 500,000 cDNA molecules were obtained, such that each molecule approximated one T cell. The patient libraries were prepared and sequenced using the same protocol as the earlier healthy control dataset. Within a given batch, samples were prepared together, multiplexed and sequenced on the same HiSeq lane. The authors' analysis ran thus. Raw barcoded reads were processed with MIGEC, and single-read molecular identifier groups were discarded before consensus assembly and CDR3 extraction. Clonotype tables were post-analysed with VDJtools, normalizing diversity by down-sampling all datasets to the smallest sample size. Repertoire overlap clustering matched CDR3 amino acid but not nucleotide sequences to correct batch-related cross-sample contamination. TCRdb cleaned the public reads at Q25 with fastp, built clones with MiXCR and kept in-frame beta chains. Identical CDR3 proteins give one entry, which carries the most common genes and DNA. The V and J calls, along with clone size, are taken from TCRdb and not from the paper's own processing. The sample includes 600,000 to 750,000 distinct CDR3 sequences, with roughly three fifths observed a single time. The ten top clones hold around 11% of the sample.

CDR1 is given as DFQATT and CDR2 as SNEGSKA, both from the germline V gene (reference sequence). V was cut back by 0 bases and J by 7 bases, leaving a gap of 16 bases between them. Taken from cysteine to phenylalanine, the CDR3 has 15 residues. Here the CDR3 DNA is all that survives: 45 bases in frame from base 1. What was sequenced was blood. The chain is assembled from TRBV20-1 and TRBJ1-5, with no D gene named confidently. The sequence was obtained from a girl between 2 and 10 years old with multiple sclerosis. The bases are TGCAGTGCTAGAGATCCGGCCAGCTCGGGCCAGCCCCAGCATTTT. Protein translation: CSARDPASSGQPQHF.